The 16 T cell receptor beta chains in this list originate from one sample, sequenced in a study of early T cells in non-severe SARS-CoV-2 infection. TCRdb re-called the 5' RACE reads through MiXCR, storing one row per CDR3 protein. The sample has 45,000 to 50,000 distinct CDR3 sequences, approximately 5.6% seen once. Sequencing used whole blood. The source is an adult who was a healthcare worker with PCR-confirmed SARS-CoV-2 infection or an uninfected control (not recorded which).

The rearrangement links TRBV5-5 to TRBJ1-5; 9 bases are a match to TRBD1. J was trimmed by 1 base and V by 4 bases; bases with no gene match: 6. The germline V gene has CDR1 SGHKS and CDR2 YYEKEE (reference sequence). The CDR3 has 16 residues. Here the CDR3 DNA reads TGTGCCAGCAGCCCGACGACAGGGGGAAGCAATCAGCCCCAGCATTTT. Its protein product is CASSPTTGGSNQPQHF.

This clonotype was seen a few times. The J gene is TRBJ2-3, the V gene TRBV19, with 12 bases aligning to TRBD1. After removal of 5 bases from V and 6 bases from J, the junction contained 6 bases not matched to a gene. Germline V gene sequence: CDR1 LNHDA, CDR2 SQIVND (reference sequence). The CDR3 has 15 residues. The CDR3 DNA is TGTGCCAGTAGTCCTAGGGACAGGGGGCGCGATACGCAGTATTTT. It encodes CASSPRDRGRDTQYF.

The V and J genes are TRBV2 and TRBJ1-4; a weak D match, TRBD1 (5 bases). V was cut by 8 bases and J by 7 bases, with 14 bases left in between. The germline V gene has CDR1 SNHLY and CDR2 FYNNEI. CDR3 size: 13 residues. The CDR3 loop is CASLGGTVEKLFF. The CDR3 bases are TGTGCCAGCCTGGGAGGGACCGTTGAAAAACTGTTTTTT.

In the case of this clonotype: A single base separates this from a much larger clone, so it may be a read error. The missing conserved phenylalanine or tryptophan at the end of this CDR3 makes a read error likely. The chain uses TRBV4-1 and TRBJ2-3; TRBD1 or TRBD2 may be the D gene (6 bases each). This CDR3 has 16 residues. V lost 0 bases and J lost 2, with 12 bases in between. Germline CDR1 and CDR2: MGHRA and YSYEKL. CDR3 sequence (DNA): TGCGCCAGCAGCCAAGATGGAGGGGGACCCACAGATACGCAGTATTAT. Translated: CASSQDGGGPTDTQYY.

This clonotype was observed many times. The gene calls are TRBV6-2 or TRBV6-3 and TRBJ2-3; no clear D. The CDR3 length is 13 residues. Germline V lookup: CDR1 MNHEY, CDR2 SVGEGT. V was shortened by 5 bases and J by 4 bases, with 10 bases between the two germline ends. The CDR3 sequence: CASSPPPADTQYF. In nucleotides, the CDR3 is TGTGCCAGCAGTCCTCCACCGGCAGATACGCAGTATTTT.

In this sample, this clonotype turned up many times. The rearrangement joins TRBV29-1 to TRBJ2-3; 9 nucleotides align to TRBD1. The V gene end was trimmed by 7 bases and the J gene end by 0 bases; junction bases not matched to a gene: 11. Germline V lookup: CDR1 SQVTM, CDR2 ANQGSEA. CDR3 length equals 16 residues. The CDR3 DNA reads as TGCAGCGGCAAAGGGGGGGGACAGGGTAGCACAGATACGCAGTATTTT. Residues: CSGKGGGQGSTDTQYF.

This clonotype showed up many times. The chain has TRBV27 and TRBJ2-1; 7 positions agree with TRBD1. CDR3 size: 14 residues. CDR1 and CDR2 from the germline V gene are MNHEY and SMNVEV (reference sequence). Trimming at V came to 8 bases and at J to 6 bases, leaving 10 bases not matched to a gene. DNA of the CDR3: TGTGCCAGCGAAAGAAGGGGGCAGGGCAATGAGCAGTTCTTC. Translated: CASERRGQGNEQFF.

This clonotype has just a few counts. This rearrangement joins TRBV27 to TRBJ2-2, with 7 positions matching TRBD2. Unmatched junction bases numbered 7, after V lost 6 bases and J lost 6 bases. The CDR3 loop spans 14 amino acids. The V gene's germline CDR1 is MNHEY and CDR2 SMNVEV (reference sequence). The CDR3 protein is CASRTSRDPGELFF. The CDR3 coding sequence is TGTGCCAGCAGGACTAGCCGAGATCCCGGGGAGCTGTTTTTT.

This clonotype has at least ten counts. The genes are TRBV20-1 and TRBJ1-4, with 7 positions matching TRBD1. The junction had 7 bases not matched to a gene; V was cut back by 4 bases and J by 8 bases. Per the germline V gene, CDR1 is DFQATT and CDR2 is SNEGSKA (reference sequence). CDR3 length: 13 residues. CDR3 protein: CSATTGTAEKLFF. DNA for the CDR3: TGCAGTGCTACCACCGGGACAGCCGAAAAACTGTTTTTT.

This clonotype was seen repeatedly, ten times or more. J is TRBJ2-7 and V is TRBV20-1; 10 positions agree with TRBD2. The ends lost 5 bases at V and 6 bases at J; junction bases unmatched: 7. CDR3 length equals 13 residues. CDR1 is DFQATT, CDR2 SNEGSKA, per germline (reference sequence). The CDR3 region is CSAQLAGTSEQYF. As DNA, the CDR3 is TGCAGTGCTCAACTAGCGGGGACTTCCGAGCAGTACTTC.

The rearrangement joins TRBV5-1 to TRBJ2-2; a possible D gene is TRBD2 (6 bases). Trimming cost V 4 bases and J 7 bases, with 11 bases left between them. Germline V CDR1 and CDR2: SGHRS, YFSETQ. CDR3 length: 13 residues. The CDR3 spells CASSPGGFGELFF. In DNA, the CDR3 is TGCGCCAGCAGCCCCGGGGGATTCGGGGAGCTGTTTTTT. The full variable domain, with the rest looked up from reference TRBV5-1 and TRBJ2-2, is KAGVTQTPRYLIKTRGQQVTLSCSPISGHRSVSWYQQTPGQGLQFLFEYFSETQRNKGNFPGRFSGRQFSNSRSEMNVSTLELGDSALYLCASSPGGFGELFFGEGSRLTVL.

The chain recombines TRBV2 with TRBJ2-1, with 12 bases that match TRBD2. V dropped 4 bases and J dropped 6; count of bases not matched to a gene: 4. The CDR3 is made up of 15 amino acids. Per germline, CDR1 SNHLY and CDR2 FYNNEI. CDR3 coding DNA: TGTGCCAGCAGTGTGACTAGCGGGAGAATCAATGAGCAGTTCTTC. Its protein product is CASSVTSGRINEQFF.

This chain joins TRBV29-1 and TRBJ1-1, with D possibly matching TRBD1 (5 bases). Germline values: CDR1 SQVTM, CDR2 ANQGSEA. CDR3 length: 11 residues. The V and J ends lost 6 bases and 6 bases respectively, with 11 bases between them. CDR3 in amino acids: CSVRARAEAFF. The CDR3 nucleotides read TGCAGCGTCAGGGCGAGGGCTGAAGCTTTCTTT. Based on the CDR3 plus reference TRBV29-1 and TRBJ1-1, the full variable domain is SAVISQKPSRDICQRGTSLTIQCQVDSQVTMMFWYRQQPGQSLTLIATANQGSEATYESGFVIDKFPISRPNLTFSTLTVSNMSPEDSSIYLCSVRARAEAFFGQGTRLTVV.

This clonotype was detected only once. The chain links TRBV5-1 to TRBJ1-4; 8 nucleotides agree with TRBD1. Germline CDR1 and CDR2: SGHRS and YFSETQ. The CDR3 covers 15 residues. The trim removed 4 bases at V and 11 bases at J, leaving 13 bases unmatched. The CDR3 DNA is TGCGCCAGCAGCCCTGGACAGGGTCAGGTTTGGAAACTGTTTTTT. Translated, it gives CASSPGQGQVWKLFF.

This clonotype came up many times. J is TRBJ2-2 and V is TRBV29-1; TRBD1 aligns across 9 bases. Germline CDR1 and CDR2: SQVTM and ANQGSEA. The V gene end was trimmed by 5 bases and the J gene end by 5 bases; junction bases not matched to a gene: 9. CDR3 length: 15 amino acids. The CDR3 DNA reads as TGCAGCGTTTCAACAGGGGGCGGATCGACCGGGGAGCTGTTTTTT. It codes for CSVSTGGGSTGELFF.

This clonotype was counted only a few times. The CDR3 nucleotides read TGCAGTGCTAGAGATGTAAGGGCTAAGAGGAACACTGAAGCTTTCTTT. Protein: CSARDVRAKRNTEAFF. This chain uses TRBV20-1 with TRBJ1-1, with D unresolved. The CDR3 loop spans 16 amino acids. The V end lost 0 bases, the J end lost 1 base, and 15 bases lay between the germline ends. CDR1 and CDR2 (germline): DFQATT, SNEGSKA (reference sequence).